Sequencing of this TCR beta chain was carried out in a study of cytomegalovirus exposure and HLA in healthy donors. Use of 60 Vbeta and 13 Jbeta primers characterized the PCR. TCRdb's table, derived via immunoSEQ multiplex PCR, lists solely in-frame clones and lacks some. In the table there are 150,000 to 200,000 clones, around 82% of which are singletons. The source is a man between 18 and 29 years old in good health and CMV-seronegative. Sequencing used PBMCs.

CDR3 in DNA: TGTGCCAGCAGTTCGATTCAGGGGACGAGAACAGATGGTACGCAGTATTTT. Translated: CASSSIQGTRTDGTQYF. V and J are TRBV27 and TRBJ2-3; possible D gene TRBD1, 6 bases. The V end lost 4 bases, the J end lost 8 bases, and 25 bases lay between the germline ends. The CDR3 is made up of 17 amino acids. CDR1 is MNHEY, CDR2 SMNVEV, per germline (reference sequence).